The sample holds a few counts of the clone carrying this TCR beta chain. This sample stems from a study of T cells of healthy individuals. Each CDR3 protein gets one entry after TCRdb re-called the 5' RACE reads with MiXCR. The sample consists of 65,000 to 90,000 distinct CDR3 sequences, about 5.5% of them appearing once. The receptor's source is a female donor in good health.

The CDR3 reads CAAGGGTEAFF. CDR3 in DNA: TGTGCCGCCGGCGGGGGCACTGAAGCTTTCTTT. The chain joins TRBV7-8 to TRBJ1-1, with a tentative D call TRBD1 (5 bases). The V gene lost 11 bases and the J gene lost 4 bases, with 11 bases spanning the gap. Germline V lookup: CDR1 SGHVS, CDR2 FQNEAQ. The length of the CDR3 is 11 residues.